These 18 T cell receptor beta chains were all obtained from the same sample, sequenced in a study of cytotoxic CD8 clonotypes in ibrutinib-treated CLL. This table comes from immunoSEQ multiplex PCR, and its TCRdb copy is limited to in-frame clones, with some not included. Among about 180,000 clones listed, under 90% were seen once. The input for sequencing was PBMCs, taken after 24 months of ibrutinib treatment. Every receptor here comes from a human donor with chronic lymphocytic leukemia.

The chain uses TRBV7-3 and TRBJ2-3, with a possible D match to TRBD2 (5 bases). The CDR3 has 16 amino acids. CDR1 SGHTA and CDR2 FQGTGA come from the germline V gene. The V and J ends lost 2 bases and 0 bases respectively, with 12 bases between them. The CDR3 DNA reads TGTGCCAGCAGCTTAGTCGGGGTTTTTAGCACAGATACGCAGTATTTT. Protein product: CASSLVGVFSTDTQYF.

The rearrangement joins TRBV29-1 to TRBJ2-1; D gene uncertain. Trimming removed 3 bases at V and 4 bases at J, with 4 bases between. In germline, CDR1 is SQVTM, CDR2 ANQGSEA. CDR3 length equals 11 residues. CDR3 residues: CSVERYNEQFF. CDR3 nucleotide sequence: TGCAGCGTTGAGCGGTACAATGAGCAGTTCTTC.

This clone appeared once. This chain joins TRBV19 and TRBJ1-6; TRBD1 agrees at 9 bases. CDR1 is LNHDA and CDR2 is SQIVND in the germline V gene (reference sequence). CDR3 size: 16 residues. Trimming took 4 bases from V and 7 from J; bases not matched to a gene: 8. In DNA form, the CDR3 reads TGTGCCAGTAGTAATCTCCGGGGGACAGGGAATTCACCCCTCCACTTT. Amino acid sequence: CASSNLRGTGNSPLHF.

The gene calls are TRBV28 and TRBJ2-2; 9 nucleotides align to TRBD2. CDR3 size: 18 residues. Per germline, CDR1 MDHEN and CDR2 SYDVKM. With 5 bases clipped from V and 3 bases from J, the junction kept 13 bases outside the gene matches. CDR3 sequence reads: CASSGTSRSFSYTGELFF. The CDR3 nucleotides read TGTGCCAGCAGTGGGACTAGCCGGTCGTTTTCTTACACCGGGGAGCTGTTTTTT.

The CDR3 nucleotides read TGTGCCAGCAGTTACTCGAGGGAGCCCACCGGGGAGCTGTTTTTT. Translation: CASSYSREPTGELFF. The chain joins TRBV6-5 to TRBJ2-2; a weak D match, TRBD2 (5 bases). Trimming removed 0 bases at V and 4 bases at J, with 9 bases between. Germline CDR1 and CDR2: MNHEY and SVGAGI. CDR3 size: 15 residues.

The chain uses TRBV19 and TRBJ1-2, with 8 bases aligning to TRBD1. The CDR3 has 14 amino acids. The germline CDR1 and CDR2 sequences are LNHDA and SQIVND (reference sequence). Losses at the gene ends were 7 bases for V and 4 bases for J; bases not matched to a gene: 8. CDR3 amino acids: CASTPGTGAYGYTF. As DNA, the CDR3 is TGTGCCAGTACCCCTGGGACAGGAGCCTATGGCTACACCTTC.

This clone appeared once. This chain uses TRBV30 with TRBJ1-1; weak D call: TRBD1 (5 bases). V lost 4 bases and J lost 5, with 17 bases in between. The CDR3 is made up of 14 amino acids. The germline V gene encodes CDR1 GTSNPN and CDR2 SVGIG (reference sequence). The CDR3 bases are TGTGCCTGGACCCTCGGGGGTTGGAAAACTGAAGCTTTCTTT. It specifies CAWTLGGWKTEAFF.

This clone was counted once. CDR3 in amino acids: CASSPRWTSSGEQYF. In DNA form, the CDR3 reads TGTGCCAGCAGCCCCCGATGGACTAGCAGTGGCGAGCAGTACTTC. The V and J genes are TRBV7-3 and TRBJ2-7; TRBD2 matches at 8 bases. Looked up from germline, CDR1 is SGHTA and CDR2 is FQGTGA. V shed 5 bases and J 6 bases; nucleotides not matched to a gene: 12. The CDR3 spans 15 residues.

This chain links TRBV30 with TRBJ1-2; 8 bases fit TRBD1. Germline loops: CDR1 GTSNPN, CDR2 SVGIG (reference sequence). Unmatched junction bases numbered 4, after V lost 2 bases and J lost 8 bases. The CDR3 runs to 12 residues. The DNA for the CDR3 is TGTGCCTGGAGTCAGGGGGCGAAGGGCTACACCTTC. It codes for CAWSQGAKGYTF.

The chain recombines TRBV5-1 with TRBJ1-1; a possible D gene is TRBD1 (5 bases). Trimming took 3 bases from V and 7 from J, leaving 16 bases between them. The germline CDR1 and CDR2 sequences are SGHRS and YFSETQ. The CDR3 is 14 amino acids. The CDR3 region has the DNA TGCGCCAGCAGCTCCTGGGTCGGGGGAAATGAAGCTTTCTTT. Encoded protein: CASSSWVGGNEAFF.

J is TRBJ2-7 and V is TRBV30, with D perhaps given as TRBD1 or TRBD2 (5 bases each). CDR3 length equals 14 residues. Germline V gene sequence: CDR1 GTSNPN, CDR2 SVGIG (reference sequence). Trimming stripped 8 bases from V and 0 bases from J, with 17 bases between. CDR3 DNA sequence: TGTGCCGGAATGGGGGATAGAAGCTCCTACGAGCAGTACTTC. Translation gives CAGMGDRSSYEQYF.

This clone was recorded only once. The gene calls are TRBV7-2 and TRBJ2-2; D unresolved. The germline CDR1 and CDR2 sequences are SGHTA and FQGNSA. The CDR3 is 15 amino acids. Trimming removed 5 bases from V and 3 bases from J, with 13 bases in between. The CDR3 protein is CASSPRAKYTGELFF. The DNA for the CDR3 is TGTGCCAGCAGCCCCCGGGCCAAGTACACCGGGGAGCTGTTTTTT.

V usage is TRBV29-1 and J usage is TRBJ2-2; maybe TRBD1 (6 bases). Germline values: CDR1 SQVTM, CDR2 ANQGSEA. This CDR3 has 14 residues. Trimming removed 6 bases at V and 1 base at J, with 12 bases between. CDR3 sequence: CSVRQARNTGELFF. CDR3 sequence (DNA): TGCAGCGTCAGACAGGCGAGGAACACCGGGGAGCTGTTTTTT.

The CDR3 sequence: CSADRNTEAFF. CDR3 nucleotide sequence: TGCAGTGCAGATAGAAACACTGAAGCTTTCTTT. J is TRBJ1-1 and V is TRBV20-1; unclear D gene. V gave up 6 bases and J gave up 2 bases, with 7 bases separating them. CDR3 length: 11 residues. The germline gives CDR1 DFQATT, CDR2 SNEGSKA (reference sequence).

The chain joins TRBV12-5 to TRBJ1-4, with D hard to call. Trimming took off 4 bases at V and 0 bases at J, with 9 bases between the two ends. The CDR3 has 15 residues. Germline lookup yields CDR1 LGHNT and CDR2 FRNRAP. In nucleotides, the CDR3 is TGTGCTAGTGGTTCTCAATATACAACTAATGAAAAACTGTTTTTT. This codes for CASGSQYTTNEKLFF.

In this sample, this clone turned up once. J is TRBJ2-3 and V is TRBV9, with D maybe TRBD2 (6 bases). The V end lost 0 bases, the J end lost 1 base, and 24 bases lay between the germline ends. Looked up from germline, CDR1 is SGDLS and CDR2 is YYNGEE. The CDR3 has 20 amino acids. The CDR3 sequence: CASSVEAPGKRVKRTDTQYF. CDR3 bases: TGTGCCAGCAGCGTAGAGGCACCAGGGAAGCGGGTAAAACGCACAGATACGCAGTATTTT.

This sequence joins TRBV7-6 and TRBJ2-3; TRBD2 agrees at 9 bases. Germline CDR1 is SGHVS and CDR2 is FNYEAQ. J was trimmed by 1 base and V by 5 bases; bases with no gene match: 1. The CDR3 has 14 amino acids. CDR3 sequence: CASSRTSGTDTQYF. Here the CDR3 DNA reads TGTGCCAGCAGCAGGACTAGCGGCACAGATACGCAGTATTTT.

This chain joins TRBV11-2 and TRBJ1-2, with 10 bases lining up with TRBD1. The length of the CDR3 is 17 residues. Per the germline V gene, CDR1 is SGHAT and CDR2 is FQNNGV. The V and J ends lost 1 base and 5 bases, in that order; junction bases with no gene match: 10. The CDR3 is CASSLGTGTGDLYGYTF. Written as DNA, the CDR3 is TGTGCCAGCAGCTTAGGCACGGGGACAGGGGACCTATATGGCTACACCTTC. Looking up the rest from reference TRBV11-2 and TRBJ1-2 gives the full variable domain: EAGVAQSPRYKIIEKRQSVAFWCNPISGHATLYWYQQILGQGPKLLIQFQNNGVVDDSQLPKDRFSAERLKGVDSTLKIQPAKLEDSAVYLCASSLGTGTGDLYGYTFGSGTRLTVV.